One sample yielded the 12 T cell receptor beta chains listed below, sequenced in a study of CD8+CD57+ T cells in acquired aplastic anemia. Patients chosen for sequencing had CD8+CD57+ cells that had expanded, as shown by flow cytometry. Both TCR beta VDJ combination and CDR3 sequence profiling were carried out. Genomic DNA was the template for this profiling. Each CDR3 protein gets one entry after TCRdb re-called the reads with MiXCR. The top ten hold approximately 42% of the sample, which has approximately 250,000 distinct CDR3 sequences, around 82% seen once. Sequenced: sorted CD4+, CD8+, or CD8+CD57+ T cells (not recorded which) from PBMCs. These receptors came from a human donor with aplastic anemia.

V usage is TRBV19 and J usage is TRBJ1-5, with D unresolved. Germline V lookup: CDR1 LNHDA, CDR2 SQIVND (reference sequence). Trimming removed 3 bases at V and 3 bases at J, with 3 bases between. CDR3 length equals 12 residues. CDR3: CASSIVNQPQHF. The CDR3 DNA reads TGTGCCAGTAGTATTGTCAATCAGCCCCAGCATTTT.

This sequence joins TRBV9 and TRBJ2-1; TRBD1 might be the D (5 bases). There are 12 residues in the CDR3. Germline loops: CDR1 SGDLS, CDR2 YYNGEE. Trimming removed 4 bases at V and 10 bases at J, with 12 bases between. The CDR3 nucleotides read TGTGCCAGCAGCTCAGGGTCGCGGGAGCAGTTCTTC. It encodes CASSSGSREQFF.

The V gene is TRBV2, the J gene TRBJ1-1; TRBD1 matches at 7 bases. This CDR3 has 13 amino acids. The germline V gene encodes CDR1 SNHLY and CDR2 FYNNEI. J was trimmed by 4 bases and V by 5 bases; bases with no gene match: 4. CDR3 amino acids: CASSKTGTTEAFF. DNA of the CDR3: TGTGCCAGCAGTAAGACAGGGACCACTGAAGCTTTCTTT. The full variable domain, completed using reference TRBV2 and TRBJ1-1, is EPEVTQTPSHQVTQMGQEVILRCVPISNHLYFYWYRQILGQKVEFLVSFYNNEISEKSEIFDDQFSVERPDGSNFTLKIRSTKLEDSAMYFCASSKTGTTEAFFGQGTRLTVV.

A word on this clonotype: One junction end does not reproduce the germline sequence, and a read error may be involved. This chain connects TRBV7-9 to TRBJ2-5, with 8 positions matching TRBD1. This CDR3 is built from 14 residues. CDR1 and CDR2 from the germline V gene are SEHNR and FQNEAQ (reference sequence). In nucleotides, the CDR3 is TGTGCCTGCAGCTTGGCAGGGGGCGCCGACTCTGGCTACTTC. It yields the protein CACSLAGGADSGYF.

The chain is built from TRBV7-3 and TRBJ2-5; D possibly corresponds to TRBD2 (5 bases). V gave up 2 bases and J gave up 7 bases, with 11 bases separating them. CDR1 SGHTA and CDR2 FQGTGA come from the germline V gene. This CDR3 is 13 amino acids long. CDR3 region: CASSLSGGGTQYF. CDR3 DNA: TGTGCCAGCAGCTTATCAGGCGGAGGGACCCAGTACTTC.

About this clonotype itself: The junction and the germline gene differ at one end; a read error may be behind it. The rearrangement links TRBV7-9 to TRBJ2-3; TRBD2 aligns across 8 bases. Germline loops: CDR1 SEHNR, CDR2 FQNEAQ (reference sequence). The CDR3 runs to 14 residues. The CDR3 DNA is TGTGCCAGCAGCTTAGAAGGAGGCGGGGGGAGGCATGATTTT. It encodes CASSLEGGGGRHDF. The entire variable domain, with the rest obtained from reference TRBV7-9 and TRBJ2-3, is as follows: DTGVSQNPRHKITKRGQNVTFRCDPISEHNRLYWYRQTLGQGPEFLTYFQNEAQLEKSRLLSDRFSAERPKGSFSTLEIQRTEQGDSAMYLCASSLEGGGGRHDFGPGTRLTVL.

Comment on this clonotype: The conserved final phenylalanine or tryptophan is absent from the CDR3, which likely points to a read error. Because the CDR3's place on the DNA is in doubt, the DNA is left out and the CDR3 is given as listed by TCRdb. The rearrangement uses TRBV7-9 and TRBJ2-2. The CDR3 is made up of 13 amino acids, end residues included. Looked up from germline, CDR1 is SEHNR and CDR2 is FQNEAQ (reference sequence). The chain's CDR3 is CASSMSGSGELVL.

J is TRBJ2-1 and V is TRBV7-2; either TRBD1 or TRBD2 may fit D (5 bases each). Between the trimmed V and J ends, which lost 3 bases and 13 bases, there was a span of 25 bases. Germline V gene sequence: CDR1 SGHTA, CDR2 FQGNSA. The CDR3 is 16 residues long. The CDR3 nucleotides read TGTGCCAGCAGCTTGGAAGCGGATCGGGGCTACACCTTCCAGTTCTTC. Encoded protein: CASSLEADRGYTFQFF.

The chain combines TRBV6-2 or TRBV6-3 with TRBJ1-6, with D possibly TRBD1 on 6 matching bases. Germline V gene data show CDR1 as MNHEY and CDR2 as SVGEGT. The CDR3 consists of 13 residues. V was pared by 3 bases and J by 8 bases, with 8 bases between. DNA for the CDR3: TGTGCCAGCAGTTATGGACAGTATTCACCCCTCCACTTT. Translating gives CASSYGQYSPLHF.

For this clonotype: The CDR3 end shows no conserved phenylalanine or tryptophan, and so a read error is likely. It is unclear where the CDR3 begins or ends on the DNA, so no DNA is shown, and the CDR3 is as TCRdb lists it. This sequence joins TRBV2 and TRBJ2-5; the table's D call TRBD2 went unverified against the DNA. The germline CDR1 and CDR2 sequences are SNHLY and FYNNEI. The CDR3 is 15 amino acids in total, end residues counted. The CDR3 sequence is CASSNGEGSEEFHYL.

The V call is TRBV5-5, the J call TRBJ1-5; D is ambiguous. The CDR3 runs to 14 residues. In germline, CDR1 is SGHKS, CDR2 YYEKEE (reference sequence). Trimming cost V 5 bases and J 0 bases, with 9 bases left between them. The CDR3 DNA sequence: TGTGCCAGCAGTCCCTCTGATAGCAATCAGCCCCAGCATTTT. It yields the protein CASSPSDSNQPQHF. The entire variable domain, with the rest obtained from reference TRBV5-5 and TRBJ1-5, is as follows: DAGVTQSPTHLIKTRGQQVTLRCSPISGHKSVSWYQQVLGQGPQFIFQYYEKEERGRGNFPDRFSARQFPNYSSELNVNALLLGDSALYLCASSPSDSNQPQHFGDGTRLSIL.

The V call is TRBV9, the J call TRBJ2-3; tentatively, D is TRBD2 (5 bases). This CDR3 is 14 amino acids long. In germline, CDR1 is SGDLS, CDR2 YYNGEE. V was clipped by 7 bases and J by 8 bases, with 20 bases between them. CDR3 sequence reads: CASGGADGHGTQYF. The CDR3 bases are TGTGCCAGCGGCGGAGCGGACGGTCACGGTACGCAGTATTTT.